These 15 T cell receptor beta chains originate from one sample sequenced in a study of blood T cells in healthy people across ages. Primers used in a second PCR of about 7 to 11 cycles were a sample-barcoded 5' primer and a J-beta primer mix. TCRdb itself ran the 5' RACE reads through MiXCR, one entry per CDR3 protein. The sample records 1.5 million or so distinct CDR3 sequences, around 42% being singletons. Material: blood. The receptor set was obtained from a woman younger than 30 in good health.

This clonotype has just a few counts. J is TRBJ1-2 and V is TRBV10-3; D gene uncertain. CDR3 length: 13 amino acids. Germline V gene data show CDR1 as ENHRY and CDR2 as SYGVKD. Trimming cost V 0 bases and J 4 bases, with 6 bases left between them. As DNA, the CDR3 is TGTGCCATCAGTGAGTCGGCGCTCTATGGCTACACCTTC. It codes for CAISESALYGYTF.

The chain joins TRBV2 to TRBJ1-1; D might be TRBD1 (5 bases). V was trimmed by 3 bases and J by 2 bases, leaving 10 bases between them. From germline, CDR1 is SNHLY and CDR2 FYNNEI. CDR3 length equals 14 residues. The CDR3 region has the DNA TGTGCCAGCAGTGATCGTACAGGAAACACTGAAGCTTTCTTT. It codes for CASSDRTGNTEAFF.

CDR3 bases: TGTGCCAGCACCCCGGGGACAGGGGGTCTCAAAGGCCACGAGCAGTACTTC. This gives the protein CASTPGTGGLKGHEQYF. This chain joins TRBV9 and TRBJ2-7, with 11 bases lining up with TRBD1. The CDR3 extends over 17 amino acids. The germline CDR1 and CDR2 sequences are SGDLS and YYNGEE. Germline trimming cut 6 bases from V and 5 bases from J; bases unmatched to any gene: 16.

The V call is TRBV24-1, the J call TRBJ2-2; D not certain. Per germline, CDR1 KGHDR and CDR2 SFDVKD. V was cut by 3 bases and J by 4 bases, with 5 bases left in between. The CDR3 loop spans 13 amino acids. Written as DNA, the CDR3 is TGTGCCACCAGTGATCCGCCCACCGGGGAGCTGTTTTTT. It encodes CATSDPPTGELFF.

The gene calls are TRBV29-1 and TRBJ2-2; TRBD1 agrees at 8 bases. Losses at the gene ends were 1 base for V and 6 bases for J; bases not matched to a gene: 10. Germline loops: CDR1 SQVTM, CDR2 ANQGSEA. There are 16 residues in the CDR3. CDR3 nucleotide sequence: TGCAGCGTTGAAGGTGTACAGGGGGGATATCCCGGGGAGCTGTTTTTT. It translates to CSVEGVQGGYPGELFF.

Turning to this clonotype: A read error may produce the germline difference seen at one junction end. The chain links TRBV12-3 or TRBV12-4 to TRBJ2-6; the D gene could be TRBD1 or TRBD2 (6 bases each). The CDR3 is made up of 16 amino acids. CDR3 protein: CASSQWVGWGADVLTF. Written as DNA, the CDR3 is TGTGCTAGCAGTCAATGGGTGGGCTGGGGGGCCGACGTCCTGACTTTC.

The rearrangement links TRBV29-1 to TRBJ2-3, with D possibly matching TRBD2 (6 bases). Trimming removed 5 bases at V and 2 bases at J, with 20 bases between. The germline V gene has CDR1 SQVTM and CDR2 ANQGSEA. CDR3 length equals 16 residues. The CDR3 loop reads CSVTTLRAGFTDTQYF. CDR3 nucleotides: TGCAGCGTTACCACCCTGAGGGCGGGATTCACAGATACGCAGTATTTT.

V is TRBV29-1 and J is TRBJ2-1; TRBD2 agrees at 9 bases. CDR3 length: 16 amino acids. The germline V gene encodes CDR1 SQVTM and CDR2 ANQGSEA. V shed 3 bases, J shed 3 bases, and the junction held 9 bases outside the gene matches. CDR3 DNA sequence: TGCAGCGTTGACTGGGGGACTAGCAGGGGCTACAATGAGCAGTTCTTC. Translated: CSVDWGTSRGYNEQFF.

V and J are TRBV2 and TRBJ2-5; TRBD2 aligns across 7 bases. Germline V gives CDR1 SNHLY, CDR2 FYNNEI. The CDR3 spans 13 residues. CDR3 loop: CATGKREEDEQYF. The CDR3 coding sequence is TGTGCTACGGGGAAGCGGGAAGAGGATGAGCAGTACTTC.

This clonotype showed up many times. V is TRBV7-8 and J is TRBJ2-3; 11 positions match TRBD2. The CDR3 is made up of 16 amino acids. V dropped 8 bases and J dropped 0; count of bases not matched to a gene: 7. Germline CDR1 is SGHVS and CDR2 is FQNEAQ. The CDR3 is CASSLLAGGSTDTQYF. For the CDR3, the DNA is TGTGCCAGCTCACTGCTAGCGGGAGGAAGCACAGATACGCAGTATTTT.

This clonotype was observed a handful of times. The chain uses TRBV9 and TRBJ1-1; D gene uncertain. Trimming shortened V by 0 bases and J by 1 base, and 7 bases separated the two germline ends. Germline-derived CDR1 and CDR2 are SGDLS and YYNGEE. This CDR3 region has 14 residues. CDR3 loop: CASSVVTENTEAFF. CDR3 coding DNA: TGTGCCAGCAGCGTAGTAACGGAGAACACTGAAGCTTTCTTT.

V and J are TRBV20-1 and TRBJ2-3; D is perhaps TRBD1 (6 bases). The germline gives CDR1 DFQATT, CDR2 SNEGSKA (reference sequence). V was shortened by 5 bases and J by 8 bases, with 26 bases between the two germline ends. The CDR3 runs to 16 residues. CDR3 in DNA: TGCAGTGCTTTTGATCCTCAGGGGTCCCTCCCGGGTACGCAGTATTTT. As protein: CSAFDPQGSLPGTQYF.

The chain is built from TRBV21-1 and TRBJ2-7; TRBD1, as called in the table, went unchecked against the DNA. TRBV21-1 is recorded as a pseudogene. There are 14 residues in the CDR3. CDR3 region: CASGKTGSYNEQYF. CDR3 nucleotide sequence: TGTGCCAGCGGCAAAACAGGGTCCTACAATGAGCAGTACTTC.

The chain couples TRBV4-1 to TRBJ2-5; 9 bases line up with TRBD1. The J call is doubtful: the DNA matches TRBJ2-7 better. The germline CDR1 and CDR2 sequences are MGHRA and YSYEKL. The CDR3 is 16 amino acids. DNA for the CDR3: TGCGCCAGCAGCCAAGATATTGGGACAGGGTTCTGCGAGCAGTACTTC. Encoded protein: CASSQDIGTGFCEQYF.

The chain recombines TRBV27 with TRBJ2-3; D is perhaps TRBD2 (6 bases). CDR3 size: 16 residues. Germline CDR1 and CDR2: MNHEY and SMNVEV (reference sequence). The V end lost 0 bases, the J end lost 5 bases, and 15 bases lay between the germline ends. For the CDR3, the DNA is TGTGCCAGCAGTTTATCCGGGGGAGACCTAGGAGATACGCAGTATTTT. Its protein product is CASSLSGGDLGDTQYF.